This T cell receptor beta chain was captured in a study of long-term antiretroviral therapy in people with HIV. Survey level was the resolution at which the v3.0 immunoSEQ assay ran. The table came from immunoSEQ multiplex PCR; TCRdb's copy has only in-frame clones and leaves some out. The sample lists about 30,000 clones; 85% to 90% were seen once. On this clone: Its antigen is not identified.

From germline, CDR1 is SGHAT and CDR2 FQNNGV. V lost 1 base, J lost 0 bases, and 5 bases stayed unmatched. This CDR3 spans 17 amino acids. Notes on the study in general: Drawn between about 2004 and 2018, the blood was possibly obtained under older ART regimens.

Until DNA extraction, the samples held between about 1-10 million cryopreserved PBMC. This receptor was taken from a woman between 18 and 29 years old with HIV. The gene calls are TRBV11-2 and TRBJ2-3; TRBD2 matches 9 bases. Sequencing was performed on unsorted PBMCs, taken 0.5 years after starting antiretroviral therapy. As DNA, the CDR3 is TGTGCCAGCAGCTTAGGATACAGCGGGAGGAGCACAGATACGCAGTATTTT. This encodes CASSLGYSGRSTDTQYF. The whole variable domain, filled in from reference TRBV11-2 and TRBJ2-3, reads EAGVAQSPRYKIIEKRQSVAFWCNPISGHATLYWYQQILGQGPKLLIQFQNNGVVDDSQLPKDRFSAERLKGVDSTLKIQPAKLEDSAVYLCASSLGYSGRSTDTQYFGPGTRLTVL.